This T cell receptor beta chain was sequenced during a study of T cell repertoires in cytomegalovirus infection. Study background: TCR beta signatures that were public indicated CMV infection and matching HLA type.

Deletions cut 2 bases from V and 2 bases from J, with 19 bases between. CDR3 length: 17 amino acids. Germline values: CDR1 LGHDT, CDR2 YNNKEL (reference sequence). Concerning this clonotype itself: What it binds is unknown.

Study-level findings and limits: HLA-C-restricted TCR beta clonotypes specific for CMV led the ex vivo response.

TCRdb reprocessed the reads with MiXCR, giving one entry per CDR3 protein. The sample lists roughly 120,000 distinct CDR3 sequences; 10% were seen once. Sequencing was done on a sample of PBMCs, sequenced either directly or after in vitro stimulation (not recorded which). V usage is TRBV3-1 and J usage is TRBJ2-7; maybe TRBD1 (5 bases). The sequence was collected from a human donor in good health (CMV status not recorded). Some clones in this sample may be carry-over from other donors' samples. The CDR3 protein is CASSQRWGRSNAYEQYF. The CDR3 DNA is TGTGCCAGCAGCCAAAGATGGGGCAGGTCGAATGCCTACGAGCAGTACTTC.